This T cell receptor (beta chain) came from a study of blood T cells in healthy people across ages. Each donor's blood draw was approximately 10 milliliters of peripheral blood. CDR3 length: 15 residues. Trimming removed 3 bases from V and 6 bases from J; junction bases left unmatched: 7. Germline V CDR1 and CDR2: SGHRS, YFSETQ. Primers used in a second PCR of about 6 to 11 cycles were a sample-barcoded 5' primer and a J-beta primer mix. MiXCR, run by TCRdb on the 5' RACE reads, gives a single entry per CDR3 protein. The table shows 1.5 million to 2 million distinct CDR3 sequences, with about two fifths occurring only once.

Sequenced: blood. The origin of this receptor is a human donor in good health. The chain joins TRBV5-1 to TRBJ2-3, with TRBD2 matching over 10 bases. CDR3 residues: CASSYSGGALDTQYF. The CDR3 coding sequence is TGCGCCAGCAGCTACAGCGGGGGGGCCTTGGATACGCAGTATTTT.